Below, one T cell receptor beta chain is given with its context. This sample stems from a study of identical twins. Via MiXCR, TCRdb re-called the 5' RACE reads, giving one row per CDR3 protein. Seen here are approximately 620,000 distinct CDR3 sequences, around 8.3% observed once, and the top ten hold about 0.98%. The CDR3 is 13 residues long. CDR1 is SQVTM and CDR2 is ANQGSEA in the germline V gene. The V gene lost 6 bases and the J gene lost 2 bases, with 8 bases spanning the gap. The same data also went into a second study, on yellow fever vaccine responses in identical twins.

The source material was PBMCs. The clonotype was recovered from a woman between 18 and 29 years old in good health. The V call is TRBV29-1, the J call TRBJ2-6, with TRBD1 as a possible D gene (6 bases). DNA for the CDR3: TGCAGCGTAGGGGGTCCTGGGGCCAACGTCCTGACTTTC. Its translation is CSVGGPGANVLTF. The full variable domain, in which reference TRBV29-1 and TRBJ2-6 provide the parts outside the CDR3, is SAVISQKPSRDICQRGTSLTIQCQVDSQVTMMFWYRQQPGQSLTLIATANQGSEATYESGFVIDKFPISRPNLTFSTLTVSNMSPEDSSIYLCSVGGPGANVLTFGAGSRLTVL.